Described below is a single T cell receptor (beta chain) sequence and its context. Its antigen is unknown. Qualities for individual bases were not recorded, and no much larger clone is one base off. These data come from a study of cytomegalovirus exposure and HLA in healthy donors (dated 2017 in TCRdb). Notes on the research overall: An earlier analysis of about 530 of the donors reported 276 Gb of sequence data and 117 million unique TCR beta sequences obtained from around 190 million T cells. About 280 gigabases of sequencing data and 75 million to 85 million unique TCR sequences made up an early release that covered several hundred HLA-typed donors. Among the approximately 400 genotyped donors, around 81% belonged to the genetic ancestry cluster associated with self-reported Caucasian donors. The study was designed to test whether signatures of past pathogen exposure could be identified by cataloging public T cell receptors. The T cell repertoires of under 700 subjects were profiled by immunosequencing and related to cytomegalovirus serostatus. A separate validation cohort of 90 to 150 different subjects was used in addition to the roughly 700-subject first cohort. High-throughput TCR immunosequencing, statistical association of individual TCRs with disease status, and machine learning were combined to predict cytomegalovirus infection status. In a later analysis, previously published TCR beta repertoires from several hundred donors were re-analyzed and high-resolution HLA genotyping was added so that TCR occurrence patterns could be studied. The later analysis used no new phenotypic data to find candidate immune exposures, relying instead on TCR beta sequences and their occurrence across donors. An earlier analysis of approximately 500 of the donors applied high-throughput TCR beta sequencing to assess whether each TCR beta V gene segment acted as functional or pseudogenic. Donor age, sex, ethnicity and CMV serostatus were compiled together with the repertoire data. A later genetic analysis took genome-wide SNP genotypes for about three fifths of the 666 donors and used that subset as a discovery cohort. Every repertoire in the discovery cohort had been generated on one and the same sequencing platform. HLA typing included class I and class II loci at four-digit resolution. Typing coverage varied by locus: roughly 629-640 donors for A, B, C, DRB1 and DQB1; some 520 for DQA1; 600 to 610 for DPA1; roughly 450 for DPB1. About five DR-DQ haplotypes were handled as single units for association and clustering because linkage in the cohort was strong. On average, about 200,000 unique TCR beta nucleotide sequences were sequenced per donor among 398 genotyped donors of the cohort, with 15% to 20% of those sequences being non-productive.

Library preparation employed the immunoSEQ multiplex PCR assay. For the multiplex PCR, a mixture combining 60 forward primers for TCR Vbeta segments and 13 reverse primers for TCR Jbeta segments was used. The CDR3 region of rearranged TCR beta genes was amplified from genomic DNA by a multiplex PCR assay. The Illumina HiSeq System was used to sequence the amplified TCR beta libraries as 87-base-pair reads. As for how the authors treated the data: A later analysis counted 65 million to 90 million unique TCR beta chains across the 666 repertoires, and roughly 9.9 million of these chains were shared by at least two donors. A nearest-neighbor algorithm error-corrected the raw reads and collapsed the reads into unique sequences, merging closely related sequences to remove PCR and sequencing errors. Alignment of CDR3 sequences to IMGT reference sequences was used to assign V, D and J gene segments. For a sequence to be retained, at least a six-nucleotide match to both a V gene segment and a J gene segment was required. Rearrangements were called productive when the CDR3 lacked stop codons and stayed in frame with V and J; all others were non-productive. CDR3 was defined according to IMGT convention as the region running from the second conserved V-encoded cysteine to the conserved J-encoded phenylalanine. In an earlier analysis of around 540 of the donors, sequences lacking an unambiguous match to a single V gene segment were excluded. In an earlier analysis of a few hundred of the donors, a V segment was called functional when productive rearrangements were above 56.7%, and segregating when the standard deviation between donors exceeded 5%. A statistical classification framework was built to diagnose cytomegalovirus status from the catalog of TCR beta chain sequences. V and J gene assignment, in a later analysis, came from comparing TCR nucleotide sequences with IMGT/GENE-DB human TR gene sequences. In a later analysis, CDR3 sequences and most-parsimonious VDJ recombination scenarios were assigned using the TCRdist pipeline. A later analysis defined each TCR beta chain by its CDR3 amino acid sequence plus V-gene family, and excluded reads lacking a unique V-gene family. To address suspected cross-contamination and a sequencing artifact, a later analysis removed 592 highly shared, low-generation-probability nucleotide sequences. For each public chain, a later analysis derived a clonal expansion index from normalized ranks of inferred template counts within each repertoire. In a later analysis, generation probabilities were computed using a VDJ recombination model fitted to out-of-frame rearrangements, and the results were checked against IGoR. Hypergeometric tests were used in a later analysis to score TCR-TCR, TCR-HLA and TCR-CMV co-occurrence, with a repertoire-size bias correction applied to the TCR pairs. To estimate false discovery rates, a later analysis permuted the HLA or CMV assignments 20 times. In a later analysis, co-occurring TCRs were grouped with DBSCAN, and TCRdist sequence similarity was added when clustering was performed within HLA-allele-positive subsets. Repertoires with fewer than 30,000 or more than 120,000 public chains were left out of co-occurrence clustering, as were about 5 repertoires with anomalous nucleotide sharing. TCRdb obtained this table from immuneACCESS and retained in-frame rearrangements with V and J assigned. These tables miss some clones; where compared with another copy, unresolved V genes account for less than half of the shortfall, and the remainder is unexplained. That table gives V, J and clone size, and the DNA gave D and trimming. The sample table holds approximately 190,000 clones, of which about 81% were seen once. The ten largest clones take up about 0.8% of the sample.

Trimming accounts for 4 bases at V and 1 base at J, while the number of junction bases matched to no gene is 8. The CDR3, cysteine through phenylalanine, is 16 amino acids long. The retained sequence is limited to the CDR3, 48 bases, with the frame set at the first base. Via the germline V gene, CDR1 is SGHRS and CDR2 YFSETQ. The cohort comprised 710 or so healthy bone marrow donors. Cohort members were all nominally healthy when sampled, although unrecorded immune exposures were likely present. The donor tested CMV seronegative and was one of the 352 seronegative cohort members. Each donor provided a peripheral blood sample, and peripheral blood mononuclear cells were used for TCR beta sequencing. The Qiagen DNeasy Blood Extraction Kit was used to extract genomic DNA from the blood cell samples. On the study overall, not on this receptor specifically: At a false discovery rate of 0.05, a later analysis linked about 17,000 TCR beta sequences to specific HLA alleles. Roughly uniform sequencing depth across donors was assumed in presence/absence analyses, although this assumption may not hold. In this cohort, only TCR beta chains were sequenced, and detectable features were limited by the absence of alpha or paired-chain data. For the cohort, immune exposure information was limited to CMV serostatus. The classifier was reported to diagnose cytomegalovirus status with high specificity and sensitivity in both the original cohort and the validation cohort. A further reported finding was that TCR beta sequences accurately predicted the HLA-A and HLA-B alleles for most subjects in the first cohort. The authors suggested that the approach could potentially be generalized to other disease states and immunological phenotypes. Because HLA typing was unavailable for some donors at each locus, only the typed subset was used in association tests. In vitro tests confirmed that a few of the cytomegalovirus-associated TCR beta chains recognize cytomegalovirus antigens. Some IMGT-functional V segments, including TRBV6-2 and TRBV6-3, could not be distinguished by the 87-base-pair reads and were therefore excluded. Assigning TCR associations to individual alleles was difficult when HLA alleles, especially DR and DQ, strongly co-occurred. A cluster of highly shared sequence variants was judged likely to be a technical artifact of the sequencing pipeline. In the study, around 150 TCR beta chains were listed as associated with cytomegalovirus. In a later analysis, HLA-associated TCR beta chains were found to be more clonally expanded and to have lower generation probabilities than equally common non-associated chains. Most TCR sequences were observed very rarely across donors, whereas some public TCRs were present in many individuals. Linkage disequilibrium might explain the correlated functional status among segregating V segments, but an unknown experimental factor could not be ruled out. According to a later analysis, most CMV-associated TCR beta chains appeared to be HLA-restricted, and the HLA associations seemed to be driven largely by CMV exposure. Because counts were too low, some 16 rarely observed V segments, including chromosome 9 orphons, were excluded from the earlier analysis of 587 of the donors. According to a later analysis, parvovirus B19, influenza, CMV and Epstein-Barr virus appeared linked to several top co-occurrence clusters. In an earlier analysis of several hundred of the donors, most TCR beta V segments were observed in productive rearrangements about 87% or about 30% of the time, broadly matching IMGT annotations. A later genetic analysis reported fewer N-insertions in productive TCRs among donors in an Asian-associated ancestry cluster than the roughly 620-donor mean. In a later genetic analysis, a missense DCLRE1C variant was associated with V-gene and J-gene trimming of TCR beta chains, and the association was replicated in an independent cohort. In a later analysis, the rate of TCR association differed among HLA loci, with DRB1 alleles having the most associated TCRs and HLA-C alleles having the fewest.

Sequences were obtained from PBMCs. The chain employs TRBV5-1 and TRBJ2-5; TRBD1 lines up with 9 middle nucleotides. The receptor was derived from a woman aged 18 to 35 in good health and CMV-seronegative. The CDR3 protein is CASSARTGEGQETQYF. Read as DNA, the sequence is TGCGCCAGCAGCGCAAGGACAGGGGAAGGCCAAGAGACCCAGTACTTC.